This T cell receptor (beta chain) was sequenced during a study of glioma-infiltrating T cells. The CDR3 is 15 amino acids. V was clipped by 1 base and J by 0 bases, with 7 bases between them. The V gene's germline CDR1 is MNHEY and CDR2 SVGEGT. This clonotype was detected many times. Amplification of TCR alpha and beta CDR3 regions from RNA used iRepertoire nested multiplex PCR. TCRdb redid the calling of the multiplex PCR reads with MiXCR, one entry per CDR3 protein. The profile shows about 99,000 distinct CDR3 sequences, 25% to 30% of them singletons. The sequence derives from a human donor with low-grade glioma or glioblastoma, undergoing nonglioma brain surgery, or in good health (not recorded which). The chain carries TRBV6-2 or TRBV6-3 and TRBJ2-1; D not certain. The sample was glioma tissue, nonneoplastic brain tissue, or PBMCs (not recorded which). As DNA, the CDR3 is TGTGCCAGCAGTTACTGGGATAGCTCCTACAATGAGCAGTTCTTC. It translates to CASSYWDSSYNEQFF.